Shown below are 18 T cell receptor beta chains from a single sample sequenced in a study of neurological immune-mediated disorders. TCRdb re-called the 5' RACE reads through MiXCR, storing one row per CDR3 protein. The sample carries approximately 50,000 distinct CDR3 sequences, about a tenth recorded once. The sequenced sample consisted of PBMCs. The receptors come from a man aged 65-85 years with HTLV-1-associated myelopathy (HAM/TSP).

This clonotype was seen many times. The V gene is TRBV18, the J gene TRBJ2-5, with 8 bases lining up with TRBD2. Germline V gives CDR1 KGHSH, CDR2 LQKENI. The CDR3 loop spans 15 amino acids. Trimming at V came to 2 bases and at J to 4 bases, leaving 6 bases not matched to a gene. CDR3 nucleotides: TGTGCCAGCTCACCAGCCGGACTAGCTCTAGAGACCCAGTACTTC. Its protein product is CASSPAGLALETQYF.

This clonotype came up many times. The CDR3 region is CASSRNSANYGYTF. The DNA for the CDR3 is TGTGCCAGCAGCCGTAATTCTGCTAACTATGGCTACACCTTC. V gene TRBV11-2 combines with J gene TRBJ1-2, with D hard to call. The CDR3 is 14 amino acids. Germline values: CDR1 SGHAT, CDR2 FQNNGV. Trimming removed 5 bases at V and 0 bases at J, with 10 bases between.

This clonotype has ten or more counts. The chain is built from TRBV5-1 and TRBJ2-7, with D perhaps matching TRBD1 (5 bases). V lost 1 base and J lost 2, with 13 bases in between. This CDR3 comprises 15 residues. Germline V gene lookup returns CDR1 SGHRS and CDR2 YFSETQ. The CDR3 bases are TGCGCCAGCAGCTTGTCCCAGGGTATCGCCTACGAGCAGTACTTC. It is translated as CASSLSQGIAYEQYF.

In its sample, this clonotype was seen many times. This chain connects TRBV19 to TRBJ2-7; D is unresolved. Germline V gene lookup returns CDR1 LNHDA and CDR2 SQIVND (reference sequence). Trimming shortened V by 6 bases and J by 4 bases, and 13 bases separated the two germline ends. This CDR3 is 13 amino acids long. This CDR3 is CASSLSITYEQYF. As DNA, the CDR3 is TGTGCCAGTAGCCTCTCAATAACATACGAGCAGTACTTC. Looking up the rest from reference TRBV19 and TRBJ2-7 gives the full variable domain: DGGITQSPKYLFRKEGQNVTLSCEQNLNHDAMYWYRQDPGQGLRLIYYSQIVNDFQKGDIAEGYSVSREKKESFPLTVTSAQKNPTAFYLCASSLSITYEQYFGPGTRLTVT.

This clonotype was seen many times. J is TRBJ2-3 and V is TRBV5-1; 11 bases fit TRBD2. The CDR3 has 16 residues. CDR1 is SGHRS, CDR2 YFSETQ, per germline. The trim removed 4 bases at V and 0 bases at J, leaving 4 bases unmatched. The DNA of the CDR3 is TGCGCCAGCAGCCCATTAGCGGGAGGGAGCACAGATACGCAGTATTTT. Translation gives CASSPLAGGSTDTQYF.

This chain joins TRBV28 and TRBJ2-1, with D tentatively TRBD2 (6 bases). Trimming took 7 bases from V and 9 from J, leaving 25 bases between them. CDR1 is MDHEN and CDR2 is SYDVKM in the germline V gene. The CDR3 sequence is 16 residues long. CDR3 in amino acids: CASTSGGASRIREQFF. As DNA, the CDR3 is TGTGCCAGCACCTCAGGAGGGGCTAGTCGGATACGTGAGCAGTTCTTC.

In this sample, this clonotype turned up many times. The chain joins TRBV7-9 to TRBJ2-5, with D perhaps matching TRBD2 (6 bases). V shed 2 bases and J shed 5 bases, with 12 bases lying between them. Germline CDR1 reads SEHNR; CDR2 reads FQNEAQ (reference sequence). The CDR3 contains 14 residues. The CDR3 loop reads CASSLYTAGETQYF. The CDR3 DNA is TGTGCCAGCAGCTTATATACGGCGGGGGAGACCCAGTACTTC.

This clonotype was picked up many times. V gene TRBV7-2 combines with J gene TRBJ2-1, with 10 bases aligning to TRBD2. The V segment lost 8 bases and the J segment 3 bases; nucleotides outside the gene matches: 7. The CDR3 is 15 amino acids. CDR1 is SGHTA and CDR2 is FQGNSA in the germline V gene. CDR3 nucleotide sequence: TGTGCCAGCGGTCAATTAGCGGGGGGCTACAATGAGCAGTTCTTC. It yields the protein CASGQLAGGYNEQFF.

This clonotype was recorded many times. The chain links TRBV5-6 to TRBJ2-3; D tentatively reads TRBD1 or TRBD2 (5 bases each). Germline CDR1 SGHDT, CDR2 YYEEEE. The CDR3 has 14 amino acids. V gave up 4 bases and J gave up 2 bases, with 11 bases separating them. CDR3: CASSLLGTTDTQYF. CDR3 DNA: TGTGCCAGCAGCCTACTAGGGACCACAGATACGCAGTATTTT.

There are many counts of this clonotype. The chain joins TRBV18 to TRBJ2-5, with D perhaps TRBD2 (5 bases). Germline V gene sequence: CDR1 KGHSH, CDR2 LQKENI. V was trimmed by 4 bases and J by 2 bases, leaving 8 bases between them. CDR3 length equals 13 residues. CDR3 region: CASSRSGQETQYF. DNA of the CDR3: TGTGCCAGCTCACGGAGCGGACAAGAGACCCAGTACTTC.

This clonotype came up a few times. The V gene is TRBV20-1, the J gene TRBJ1-5; unclear D gene. Germline CDR1 DFQATT, CDR2 SNEGSKA (reference sequence). This CDR3 spans 14 amino acids. V was clipped by 1 base and J by 6 bases, with 13 bases between them. The CDR3 protein is CSARVGERVQPQHF. The DNA for the CDR3 is TGCAGTGCTAGAGTTGGAGAGCGCGTTCAGCCCCAGCATTTT.

This clonotype was seen ten or more times. This chain links TRBV7-8 with TRBJ2-7; D not certain. V was shortened by 0 bases and J by 6 bases, with 9 bases between the two germline ends. The CDR3 sequence is 13 residues long. CDR1 and CDR2 from the germline V gene are SGHVS and FQNEAQ. The CDR3 DNA follows: TGTGCCAGCAGCTTAGCGCTTGGCGGCGAGCAGTACTTC. Amino acids: CASSLALGGEQYF.

This clonotype was picked up many times. V and J are TRBV7-9 and TRBJ2-1, with D uncertain. Trimming took 5 bases from V and 1 from J, leaving 15 bases between them. The CDR3 runs to 16 residues. Germline V CDR1 and CDR2: SEHNR, FQNEAQ (reference sequence). In nucleotides, the CDR3 is TGTGCCAGCAGCCAATCACTAACTCTATCCTACAATGAGCAGTTCTTC. Translation gives CASSQSLTLSYNEQFF.

This clonotype was seen more than once but under ten times. The V call is TRBV18, the J call TRBJ2-7; TRBD2 matches at 10 bases. The CDR3 totals 18 residues. Trimming cost V 4 bases and J 3 bases; bases outside gene matches: 15. In germline, CDR1 is KGHSH, CDR2 LQKENI. CDR3 sequence (DNA): TGTGCCAGCTCACGAAGACTCCTGGGGGCTAGCGGGAGCTACGAGCAGTACTTC. It codes for CASSRRLLGASGSYEQYF.

This clonotype occurred many times. The chain recombines TRBV20-1 with TRBJ2-1, with 11 bases identical to TRBD1. The CDR3 loop spans 13 amino acids. J lost 6 bases, V lost 8 bases, and 6 bases had no gene match. Germline CDR1 DFQATT, CDR2 SNEGSKA (reference sequence). The CDR3 protein is CSTPGQGVNEQFF. CDR3 coding DNA: TGCAGTACCCCGGGACAGGGGGTCAATGAGCAGTTCTTC.

This clonotype occurred many times. The rearrangement links TRBV27 to TRBJ1-2; TRBD1 matches 9 bases. This CDR3 has 14 residues. The V gene end was trimmed by 6 bases and the J gene end by 1 base; junction bases not matched to a gene: 3. CDR1 and CDR2 (germline): MNHEY, SMNVEV (reference sequence). The CDR3 DNA follows: TGTGCCAGCAGGCGGACAGGGGTTAACTATGGCTACACCTTC. Encoded protein: CASRRTGVNYGYTF.

In its sample, this clonotype was seen many times. This rearrangement joins TRBV20-1 to TRBJ2-7; 7 nucleotides agree with TRBD2. V lost 2 bases and J lost 1; bases outside the gene matches: 11. CDR1 is DFQATT, CDR2 SNEGSKA, per germline (reference sequence). The CDR3 runs to 16 residues. Here the CDR3 reads CSARFGAGATSYEQYF. The CDR3 bases are TGCAGTGCTAGATTTGGGGCGGGAGCCACATCCTACGAGCAGTACTTC.

The chain couples TRBV27 to TRBJ2-3; no clear D gene. Germline values: CDR1 MNHEY, CDR2 SMNVEV (reference sequence). The CDR3 runs 8 residues. CDR3 sequence: CAGDTQYF. In DNA form, the CDR3 reads TGTGCGGGGGATACGCAGTATTTT.